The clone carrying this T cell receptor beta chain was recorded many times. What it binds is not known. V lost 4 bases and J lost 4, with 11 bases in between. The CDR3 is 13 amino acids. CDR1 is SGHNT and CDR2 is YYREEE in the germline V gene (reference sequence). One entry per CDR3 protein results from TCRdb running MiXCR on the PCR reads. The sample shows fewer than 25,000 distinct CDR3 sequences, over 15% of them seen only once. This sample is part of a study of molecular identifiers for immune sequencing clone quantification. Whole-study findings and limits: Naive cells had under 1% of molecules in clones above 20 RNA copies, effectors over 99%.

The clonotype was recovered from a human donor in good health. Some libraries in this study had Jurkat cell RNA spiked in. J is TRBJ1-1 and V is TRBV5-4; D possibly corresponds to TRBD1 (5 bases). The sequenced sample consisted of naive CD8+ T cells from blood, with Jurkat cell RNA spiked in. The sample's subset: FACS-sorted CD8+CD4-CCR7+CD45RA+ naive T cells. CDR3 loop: CASSPLGVTEAFF. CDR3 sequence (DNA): TGTGCCAGCAGCCCGCTGGGGGTCACTGAAGCTTTCTTT.